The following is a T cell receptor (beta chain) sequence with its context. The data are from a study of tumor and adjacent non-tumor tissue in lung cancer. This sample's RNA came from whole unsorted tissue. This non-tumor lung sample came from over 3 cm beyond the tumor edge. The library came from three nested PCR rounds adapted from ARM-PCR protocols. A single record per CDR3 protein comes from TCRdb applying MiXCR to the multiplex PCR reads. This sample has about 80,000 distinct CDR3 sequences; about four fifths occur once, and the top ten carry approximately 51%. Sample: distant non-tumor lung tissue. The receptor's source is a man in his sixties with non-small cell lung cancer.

The CDR3 DNA follows: TGCAGTGCTACAGCCCATTTCGACCCGTCTAGCGGGAGCTTGGCACACGAGCAGTACTTC. Its translation: CSATAHFDPSSGSLAHEQYF. The V and J genes are TRBV20-1 and TRBJ2-7, with 10 bases matching TRBD2. V trimming: 4 bases; J trimming: 5 bases; junction bases outside the gene matches: 26. Germline V lookup: CDR1 DFQATT, CDR2 SNEGSKA (reference sequence). The CDR3 extends over 20 amino acids.